This T cell receptor (beta chain) was sequenced during a study of cytomegalovirus exposure and HLA in healthy donors. Study-level results: It emerged from a later analysis that several of the most significant clusters appeared to be linked to common viral pathogens. Most TCR sequences showed up rarely, but some public TCRs showed up in many donors. Researchers reported in a later analysis that a missense DCLRE1C variant was tied to TCR beta V- and J-gene trimming.

Remarks on this clone: The antigen is undetermined.

The PCR contained 60 Vbeta and 13 Jbeta primers. Sequencing was performed with immunoSEQ multiplex PCR; in TCRdb, only in-frame clones are kept and a portion is missing. The sample includes about 76,000 clones, approximately 70% of them seen just once. Donors counted as nominally healthy when sampled, yet unrecorded immune exposures were likely. The TCR sequence derives from a man aged 60-69 years in good health and CMV-seropositive. The sample taken for sequencing was PBMCs.

Written as DNA, the CDR3 is TGTGCCAGCAGCTTCGTCAGGACTATCCCAGATACGCAGTATTTT. Translating it yields CASSFVRTIPDTQYF. This rearrangement joins TRBV7-2 to TRBJ2-3; D is perhaps TRBD2 (6 bases). Per germline, CDR1 SGHTA and CDR2 FQGNSA. Trimming removed 3 bases from V and 4 bases from J, with 14 bases in between. The CDR3 sequence is 15 residues long.